One TCR beta chain is described in this entry. It has no known antigen specificity. Base quality data are lacking; no much larger clone is found one base away. The CDR3 regions of human TCRbeta chains were subjected to immunosequencing. As for how the authors treated the data: TCRs in the repertoires were matched against a reference library of SARS-CoV-2-specific TCRs that had been generated with the MIRA antigen-specificity platform. Breadth was defined as the fraction of unique TCRs that were SARS-CoV-2-associated. Depth was defined as the fraction of total T cells that were SARS-CoV-2-associated. Using the MIRA data, each spike-specific TCR was assigned both to the spike region to which the TCR was reactive and to a CD4 or CD8 class. Log10-transformed breadth and depth values were compared by one-way ANOVA with Sidak's multiple comparisons tests. Entries here come from immuneACCESS through TCRdb and include only in-frame sequences with V and J called. Some clones fail to appear in such tables; in the studies checked, an unresolved V gene covers under half of the shortfall, and the cause of the remainder is unknown. D and trimming come from the DNA, and the V and J calls and clone size come from that table. This sample is represented by about 68,000 clones; almost 90% of them were singletons. The ten most abundant clones make up roughly 8% of the sample.

In the germline V gene (reference sequence), CDR1 corresponds to GTSNPN and CDR2 to SVGIG. Trimming takes 3 bases from V and 0 bases from J, and the germline ends sit 5 bases apart. The cysteine opens and the phenylalanine closes a CDR3 of 12 amino acids. CDR3 DNA is the only sequence kept; it has 36 bases, read in frame from the first base. This sample stems from a study of T cell responses to AZD1222 COVID-19 vaccine (dated by TCRdb to the early 2020s). For the study in its entirety: AZD1222 recipients with second doses at about 4 weeks or about 12 weeks were pooled, because spike-specific TCR depth and breadth did not differ between schedules. TCR sequencing was performed for 230 to 250 trial participants, of whom roughly 200 were given two doses of AZD1222 and approximately 25 were given two doses of MenACWY control vaccine. Trial participants were enrolled by age into subgroups of 18-55, 56-69 and 70-plus years, and about 150, 27 and 61 TCR-sequenced participants, respectively, were included in these subgroups. Points the paper makes about the study in general: In the small 56-69-year group, the increase in depth fell short of significance, most likely because of low power. Conclusions about previously exposed vaccinees were limited because only a handful of AZD1222 recipients were SARS-CoV-2 seropositive at baseline. Nearly half of unique spike-specific TCRs reportedly recognized epitopes outside regions mutated in the B.1.351 and B.1.1.7 variants. After two AZD1222 doses, spike-specific TCR breadth and depth were significantly higher than at day 0 and than in MenACWY recipients. The vaccine-associated CD4 TCRs covered the entire spike protein, and the dominant responses fell in regions 160-218 and 743-854. Because no day 14 peak-response samples were available, repertoires were characterized only after the peak T cell response. Participants were mostly white British and included more females than males, and it was suggested by the authors that clonal diversity may have been underestimated.

The intended sense of this specimen's time point label: baseline before first vaccination. Vaccinee samples came from UK trials COV001 and COV002, including a single-blind randomized controlled phase 2/3 trial of AZD1222 (ChAdOx1 nCoV-19) in healthy adults. Trial participant PBMC samples were collected at day 0 and day 28 after the second dose for TCRbeta chain sequencing. The sequencing here drew on peripheral blood, taken on day 0 of AZD1222 vaccination. Rearrangement joined TRBV30 to TRBJ1-1; the D gene identity is not certain. The origin of this receptor is an adult in good health. The CDR3 region: CAWRGMNTEAFF. The DNA sequence is given as TGTGCCTGGAGGGGGATGAACACTGAAGCTTTCTTT. With the portions outside the CDR3 filled from the reference TRBV30 and TRBJ1-1 genes, the complete variable region becomes SQTIHQWPATLVQPVGSPLSLECTVEGTSNPNLYWYRQAAGRGLQLLFYSVGIGQISSEVPQNLSASRPQDRQFILSSKKLLLSDSGFYLCAWRGMNTEAFFGQGTRLTVV.